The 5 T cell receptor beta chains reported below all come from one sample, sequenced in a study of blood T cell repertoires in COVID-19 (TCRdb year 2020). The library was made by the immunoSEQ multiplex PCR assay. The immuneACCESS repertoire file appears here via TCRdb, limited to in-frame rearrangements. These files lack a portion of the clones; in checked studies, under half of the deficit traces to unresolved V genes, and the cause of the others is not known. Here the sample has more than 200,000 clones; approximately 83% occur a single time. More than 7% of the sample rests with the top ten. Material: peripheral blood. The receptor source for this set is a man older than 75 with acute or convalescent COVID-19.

CDR3 protein: CAFQEGVRYEQYF. The CDR3 DNA is TGTGCCTTTCAAGAAGGGGTTCGGTACGAGCAGTACTTC. The chain combines TRBV30 with TRBJ2-7; D may be TRBD1 (5 bases). V shed 7 bases and J shed 4 bases, with 17 bases lying between them. The CDR3 is 13 amino acids. Germline V gene sequence: CDR1 GTSNPN, CDR2 SVGIG (reference sequence).

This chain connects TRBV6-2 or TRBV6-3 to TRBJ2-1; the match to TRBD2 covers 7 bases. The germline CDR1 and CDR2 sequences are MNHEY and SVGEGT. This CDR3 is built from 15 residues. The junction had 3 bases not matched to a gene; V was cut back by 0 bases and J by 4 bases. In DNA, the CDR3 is TGTGCCAGCAGTTACTCGGGGGGGACTTACAATGAGCAGTTCTTC. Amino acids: CASSYSGGTYNEQFF.

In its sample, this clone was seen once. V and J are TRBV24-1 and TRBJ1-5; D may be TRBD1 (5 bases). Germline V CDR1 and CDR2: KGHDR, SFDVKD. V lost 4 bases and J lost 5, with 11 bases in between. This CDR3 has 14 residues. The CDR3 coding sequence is TGTGCCACCAGTGAGCGGTGGGGCTATCAGCCCCAGCATTTT. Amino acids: CATSERWGYQPQHF.

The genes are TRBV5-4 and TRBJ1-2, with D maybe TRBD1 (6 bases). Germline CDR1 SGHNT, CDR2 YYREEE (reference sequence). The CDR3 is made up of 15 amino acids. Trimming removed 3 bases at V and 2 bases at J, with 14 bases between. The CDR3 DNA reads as TGTGCCAGCAGCTCCGACCTACAGGGAAACTATGGCTACACCTTC. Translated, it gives CASSSDLQGNYGYTF.

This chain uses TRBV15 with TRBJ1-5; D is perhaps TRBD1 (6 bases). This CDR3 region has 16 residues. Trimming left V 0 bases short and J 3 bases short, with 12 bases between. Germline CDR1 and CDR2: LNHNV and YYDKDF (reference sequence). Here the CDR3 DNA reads TGTGCCACCAGCAGAGATACGGGGGGGCCCAATCAGCCCCAGCATTTT. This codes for CATSRDTGGPNQPQHF.